The clone carrying this T cell receptor beta chain appeared a few times. No antigen is known for it. The V end lost 2 bases, the J end lost 4 bases, and 12 bases lay between the germline ends. Germline V CDR1 and CDR2: SGHRS, YFSETQ. The CDR3 loop spans 15 amino acids. 13 Jbeta primers and 60 Vbeta primers were used for the PCR. Under the authors' procedure: Roughly 80 million unique TCR beta chains, roughly 11 million of them shared, were counted by a later analysis. This table comes from immunoSEQ multiplex PCR, and its TCRdb copy is limited to in-frame clones, with some not included. V and J calls and clone size are copied from that table; D and trimming were computed from the DNA. Here the sample spans fewer than 200,000 clones, around 85% being singletons. These data are taken from a study of cytomegalovirus exposure and HLA in healthy donors. Notes on the study in general: It emerged from a later analysis that several of the most significant clusters appeared to be linked to common viral pathogens. HLA allele associations emerged for around 15,000 TCR beta sequences in a later analysis, at 0.05 false discovery rate. A later analysis reportedly found that, within productive TCRs, an Asian-associated ancestry cluster had fewer N-insertions than the mean observed across the roughly 610 donors.

The sequenced sample consisted of PBMCs. The clonotype originates from a male donor in good health and CMV-seronegative. The rearrangement joins TRBV5-1 to TRBJ2-2; the D gene is possibly TRBD1 (6 bases). CDR3 sequence: CASSLYLTGTGELFF. In DNA form, the CDR3 reads TGCGCCAGCAGCTTATACTTGACAGGCACCGGGGAGCTGTTTTTT.